This T cell receptor beta chain is drawn from a study of vaccination effects on CD4 cells after COVID-19. Overall study: Everyone in the study got two shots of either the BNT162b2 or mRNA-1273 vaccine.

Subsequent to a culture period of about nine days, CD4+ T cells were isolated. In the case of this clone: The antigen is not known.

TCRdb keeps only in-frame clones here, not all; method: immunoSEQ multiplex PCR. This sample carries about 74,000 clones, approximately 71% of them seen once, and the ten largest clones take 2% to 2.5%. The CDR3 consists of 17 residues. V lost 5 bases, J lost 4 bases, and 21 bases lay in between. Per the germline V gene, CDR1 is SGHVS and CDR2 is FQNEAQ. The J gene is TRBJ1-3, the V gene TRBV7-8; D is uncertain. This specimen was CD4+ T cells from PBMCs cultured without peptide, taken before COVID-19 vaccination. This receptor was identified in a human donor who received a COVID-19 vaccine. The CDR3 nucleotides are TGTGCCAGCAGCACAGTAGAATTTGTAGGGATCGGAAACACCATATATTTT. It codes for CASSTVEFVGIGNTIYF. The variable domain in full, with the rest retrieved from reference TRBV7-8 and TRBJ1-3, is GAGVSQSPRYKVAKRGQDVALRCDPISGHVSLFWYQQALGQGPEFLTYFQNEAQLDKSGLPSDRFFAERPEGSVSTLKIQRTQQEDSAVYLCASSTVEFVGIGNTIYFGEGSWLTVV.